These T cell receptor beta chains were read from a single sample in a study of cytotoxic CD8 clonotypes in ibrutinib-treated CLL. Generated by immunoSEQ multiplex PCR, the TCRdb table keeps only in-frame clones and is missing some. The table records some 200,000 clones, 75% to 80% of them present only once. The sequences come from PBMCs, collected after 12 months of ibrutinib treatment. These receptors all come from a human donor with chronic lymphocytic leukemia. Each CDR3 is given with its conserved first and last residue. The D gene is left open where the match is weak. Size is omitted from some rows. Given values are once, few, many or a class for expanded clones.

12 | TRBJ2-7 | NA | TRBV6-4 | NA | CASSDSFYEQYF | TGTGCCAGCAGTGACTCCTTCTACGAGCAGTACTTC
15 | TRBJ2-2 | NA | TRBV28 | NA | CASSFGLARPGELFF | TGTGCCAGCAGTTTCGGCCTAGCGAGACCCGGGGAGCTGTTTTTT
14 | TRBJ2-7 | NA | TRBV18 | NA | CASSPSAGLDEQYF | TGTGCCAGCTCACCGTCGGCAGGGTTGGACGAGCAGTACTTC
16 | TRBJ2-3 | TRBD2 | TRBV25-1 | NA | CASSEYRAGGTDTQYF | TGTGCCAGCAGTGAATATCGAGCGGGGGGGACAGATACGCAGTATTTT
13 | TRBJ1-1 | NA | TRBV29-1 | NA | CSVVGQGVGEAFF | TGCAGCGTTGTGGGGCAGGGAGTGGGTGAAGCTTTCTTT
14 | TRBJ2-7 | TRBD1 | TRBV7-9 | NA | CASSRPGQLYEQYF | TGTGCCAGCAGCCGTCCGGGACAGCTATACGAGCAGTACTTC
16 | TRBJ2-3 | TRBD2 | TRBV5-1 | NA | CASSLVPGGYTDTQYF | TGCGCCAGCAGCTTGGTTCCGGGGGGATACACAGATACGCAGTATTTT
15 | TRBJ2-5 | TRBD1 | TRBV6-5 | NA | CASSSRGPLGGTQYF | TGTGCCAGCAGCTCCAGGGGGCCCTTGGGTGGGACCCAGTACTTC
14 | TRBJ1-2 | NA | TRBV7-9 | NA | CASSYPPTNYGYTF | TGTGCCAGCAGCTATCCCCCTACTAACTATGGCTACACCTTC
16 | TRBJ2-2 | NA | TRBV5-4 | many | CASSFGAGLIPGELFF | TGTGCCAGCAGCTTCGGTGCAGGATTAATTCCCGGGGAGCTGTTTTTT
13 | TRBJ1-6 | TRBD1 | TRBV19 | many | CASSDRATSPLHF | TGTGCCAGTAGTGACAGGGCAACTTCACCCCTCCACTTT
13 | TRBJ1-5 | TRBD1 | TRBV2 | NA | CASRETGNQPQHF | TGTGCCAGCAGGGAGACAGGGAATCAGCCCCAGCATTTT
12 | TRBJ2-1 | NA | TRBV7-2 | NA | CASSFTHNEQFF | TGTGCCAGCAGCTTTACTCACAATGAGCAGTTCTTC
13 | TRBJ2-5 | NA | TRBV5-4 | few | CASSLGIGETQYF | TGTGCCAGCAGCTTGGGGATAGGGGAGACCCAGTACTTC
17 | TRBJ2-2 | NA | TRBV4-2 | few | CASSQDHQGSWTGELFF | TGTGCCAGCAGCCAAGATCACCAGGGTTCTTGGACCGGGGAGCTGTTTTTT
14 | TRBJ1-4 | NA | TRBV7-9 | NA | CASSQPGSNEKLFF | TGTGCCAGCAGCCAGCCTGGTAGTAATGAAAAACTGTTTTTT
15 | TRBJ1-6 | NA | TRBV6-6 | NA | CASSSLRKGNSPLHF | TGTGCCAGCAGTTCCCTAAGGAAAGGGAATTCACCCCTCCACTTT
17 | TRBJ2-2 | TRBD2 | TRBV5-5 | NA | CASSLGLSGTFTGELFF | TGTGCCAGCAGCTTGGGGCTTAGCGGGACATTCACCGGGGAGCTGTTTTTT
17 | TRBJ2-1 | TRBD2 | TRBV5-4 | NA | CASQTLTRTSGYNEQFF | TGTGCCAGCCAAACCCTAACCCGGACTAGCGGCTACAATGAGCAGTTCTTC
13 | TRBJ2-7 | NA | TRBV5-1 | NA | CASSYDGSYEQYF | TGCGCCAGCAGCTATGACGGATCCTACGAGCAGTACTTC
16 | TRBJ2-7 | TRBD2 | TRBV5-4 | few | CASSLGGTSGTYEQYF | TGTGCCAGCAGCTTGGGGGGGACTAGCGGGACCTACGAGCAGTACTTC
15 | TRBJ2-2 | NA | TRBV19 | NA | CASSIMGFGTGELFF | TGTGCCAGTAGTATTATGGGGTTTGGGACCGGGGAGCTGTTTTTT
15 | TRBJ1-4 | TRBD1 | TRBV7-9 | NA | CASSSDRDGNEKLFF | TGTGCCAGCAGCTCGGACAGGGACGGTAATGAAAAACTGTTTTTT
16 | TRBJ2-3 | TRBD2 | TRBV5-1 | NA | CASSPGLAGPTDTQYF | TGCGCCAGCAGCCCGGGACTAGCGGGTCCCACAGATACGCAGTATTTT
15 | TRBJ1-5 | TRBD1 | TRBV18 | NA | CASSPNPPGGQPQHF | TGTGCCAGCTCACCAAACCCCCCAGGGGGTCAGCCCCAGCATTTT
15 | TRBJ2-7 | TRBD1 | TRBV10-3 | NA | CAISDRDRGTHEQYF | TGTGCCATCAGTGACCGGGACAGGGGAACCCACGAGCAGTACTTC
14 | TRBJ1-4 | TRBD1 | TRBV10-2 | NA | CASSEVGGQEKLFF | TGCGCCAGCAGTGAGGTAGGGGGCCAGGAAAAACTGTTTTTT
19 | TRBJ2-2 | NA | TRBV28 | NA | CASSLSLYRMGGGTGELFF | TGTGCCAGCAGTTTATCCCTATATCGAATGGGGGGCGGCACCGGGGAGCTGTTTTTT
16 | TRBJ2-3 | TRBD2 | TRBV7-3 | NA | CASSLTTAGGPDTQYF | TGTGCCAGCAGCTTAACGACAGCGGGGGGGCCGGATACGCAGTATTTT
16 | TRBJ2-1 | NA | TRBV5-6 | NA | CASSWRGSGFYNEQFF | TGTGCCAGCAGCTGGAGAGGGTCGGGGTTCTACAATGAGCAGTTCTTC
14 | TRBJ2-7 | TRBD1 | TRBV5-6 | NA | CASSFLTGTREQYF | TGTGCCAGCAGCTTCCTGACAGGGACCCGCGAGCAGTACTTC
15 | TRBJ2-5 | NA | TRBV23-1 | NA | CASTLTGRHGETQYF | TGCGCCAGCACCCTGACCGGGCGACACGGAGAGACCCAGTACTTC
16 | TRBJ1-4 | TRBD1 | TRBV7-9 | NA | CASSLTGGAGDEKLFF | TGTGCCAGCAGCTTAACAGGGGGCGCGGGTGATGAAAAACTGTTTTTT
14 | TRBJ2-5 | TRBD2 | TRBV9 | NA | CASAGGAIWETQYF | TGTGCCAGTGCCGGGGGGGCCATTTGGGAGACCCAGTACTTC
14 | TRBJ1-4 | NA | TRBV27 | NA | CASSPWGPNEKLFF | TGTGCCAGCAGTCCCTGGGGACCTAATGAAAAACTGTTTTTT
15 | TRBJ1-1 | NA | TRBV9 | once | CASSGEELLNTEAFF | TGTGCCAGCAGCGGTGAGGAACTGTTGAACACTGAAGCTTTCTTT
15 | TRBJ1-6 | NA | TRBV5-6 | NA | CASSLTGRVNSPLHF | TGTGCCAGCAGCCTAACGGGACGGGTAAATTCACCCCTCCACTTT
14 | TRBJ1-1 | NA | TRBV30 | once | CACLPPGGRTEAFF | TGTGCCTGCCTACCCCCGGGGGGCCGGACTGAAGCTTTCTTT
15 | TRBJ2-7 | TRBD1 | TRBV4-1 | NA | CASSQPGQGSYEQYF | TGCGCCAGCAGCCAGCCGGGACAGGGGTCCTACGAGCAGTACTTC
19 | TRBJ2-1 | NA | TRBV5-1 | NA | CASSPEGPRSGHSYNEQFF | TGCGCCAGCAGCCCGGAGGGACCAAGGAGCGGGCACTCCTACAATGAGCAGTTCTTC
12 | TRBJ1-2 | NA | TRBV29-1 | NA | CSAAQGSYGYTF | TGCAGCGCTGCACAGGGTAGCTATGGCTACACCTTC
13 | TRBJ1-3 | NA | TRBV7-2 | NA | CASSLSSGNTIYF | TGTGCCAGCAGTCTAAGTTCTGGAAACACCATATATTTT
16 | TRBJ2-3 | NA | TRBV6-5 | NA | CASSSLIRDAGDTQYF | TGTGCCAGCAGTTCGCTCATCCGGGACGCGGGGGATACGCAGTATTTT
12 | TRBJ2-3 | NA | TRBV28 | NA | CASSFRDRTQYF | TGTGCCAGCAGTTTCCGGGACCGTACGCAGTATTTT
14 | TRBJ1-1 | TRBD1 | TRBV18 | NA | CASSGGQGNTEAFF | TGTGCCAGCTCGGGGGGACAGGGGAACACTGAAGCTTTCTTT
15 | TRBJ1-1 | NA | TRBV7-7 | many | CASSPMTASNTEAFF | TGTGCTAGCAGCCCTATGACAGCTTCGAACACTGAAGCTTTCTTT
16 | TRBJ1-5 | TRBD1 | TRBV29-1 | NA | CSVKTGGDNSNQPQHF | TGCAGCGTTAAGACAGGGGGGGACAATAGCAATCAGCCCCAGCATTTT
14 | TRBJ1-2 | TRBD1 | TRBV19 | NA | CASTTGDRGDGYTF | TGTGCCAGTACCACGGGGGACAGGGGCGATGGCTACACCTTC
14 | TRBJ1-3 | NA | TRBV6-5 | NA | CASSYSSSGNTIYF | TGTGCCAGCAGTTACAGCAGCTCTGGAAACACCATATATTTT
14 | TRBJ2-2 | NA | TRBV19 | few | CASQDGGYTGELFF | TGTGCCAGCCAGGATGGGGGCTACACCGGGGAGCTGTTTTTT
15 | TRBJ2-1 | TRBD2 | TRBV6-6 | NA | CASSYLAGGPGEQFF | TGTGCCAGCAGTTACTTGGCGGGAGGGCCAGGTGAGCAGTTCTTC
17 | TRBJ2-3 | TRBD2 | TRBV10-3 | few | CAISELERGGLKDTQYF | TGTGCCATCAGTGAGTTGGAGCGGGGGGGCCTGAAAGATACGCAGTATTTT
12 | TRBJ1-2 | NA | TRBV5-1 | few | CASSFGQFGYTF | TGCGCCAGCAGCTTCGGTCAATTTGGCTACACCTTC
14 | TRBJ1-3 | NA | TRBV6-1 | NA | CASSEGGSGNTIYF | TGTGCCAGCAGTGAAGGCGGCTCTGGAAACACCATATATTTT